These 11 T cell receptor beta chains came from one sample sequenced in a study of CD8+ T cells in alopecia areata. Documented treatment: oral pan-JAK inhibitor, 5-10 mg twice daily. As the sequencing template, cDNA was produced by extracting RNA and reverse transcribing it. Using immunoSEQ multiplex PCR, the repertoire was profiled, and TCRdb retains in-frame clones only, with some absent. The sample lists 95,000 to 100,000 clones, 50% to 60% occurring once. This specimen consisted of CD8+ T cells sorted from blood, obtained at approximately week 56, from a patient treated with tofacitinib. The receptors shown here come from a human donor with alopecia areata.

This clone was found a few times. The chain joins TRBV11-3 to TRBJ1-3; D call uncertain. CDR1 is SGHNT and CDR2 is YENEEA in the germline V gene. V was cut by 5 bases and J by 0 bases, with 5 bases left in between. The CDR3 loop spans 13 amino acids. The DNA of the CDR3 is TGTGCCAGCAGCCTATTCTCTGGAAACACCATATATTTT. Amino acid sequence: CASSLFSGNTIYF.

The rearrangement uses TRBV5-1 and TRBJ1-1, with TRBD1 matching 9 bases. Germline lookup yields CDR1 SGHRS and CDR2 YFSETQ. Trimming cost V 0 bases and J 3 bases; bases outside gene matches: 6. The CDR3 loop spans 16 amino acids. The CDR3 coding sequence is TGCGCCAGCAGCTTGGAGGGGACAGGGACGGACACTGAAGCTTTCTTT. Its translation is CASSLEGTGTDTEAFF.

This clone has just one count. CDR3 in DNA: TGTGCCAGCAGTGGGGACGGTACCTACGAGCAGTACTTC. Its translation is CASSGDGTYEQYF. The rearrangement joins TRBV6-5 to TRBJ2-7; D may match TRBD1 or TRBD2 (5 bases each). This CDR3 has 13 amino acids. The germline gives CDR1 MNHEY, CDR2 SVGAGI. The germline V and J ends were trimmed by 5 bases and 2 bases, with 10 bases remaining between them.

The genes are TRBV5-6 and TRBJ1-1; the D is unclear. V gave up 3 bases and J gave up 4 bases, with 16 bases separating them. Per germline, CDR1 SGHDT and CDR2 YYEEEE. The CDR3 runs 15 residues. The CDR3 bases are TGTGCCAGCAGCTGGGCTACCGCCCCGCGCACTGAAGCTTTCTTT. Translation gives CASSWATAPRTEAFF.

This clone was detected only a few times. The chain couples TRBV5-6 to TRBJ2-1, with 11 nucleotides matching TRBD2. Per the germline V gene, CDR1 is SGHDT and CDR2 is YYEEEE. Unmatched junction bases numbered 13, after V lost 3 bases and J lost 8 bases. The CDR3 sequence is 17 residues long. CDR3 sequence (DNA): TGTGCCAGCAGCTCTAATGGGGGACTAGCGGCGTTGGATGAGCAGTTCTTC. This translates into CASSSNGGLAALDEQFF.

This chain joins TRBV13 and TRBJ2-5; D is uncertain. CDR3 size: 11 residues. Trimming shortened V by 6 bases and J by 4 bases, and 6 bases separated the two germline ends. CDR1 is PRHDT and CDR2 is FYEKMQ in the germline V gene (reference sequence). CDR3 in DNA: TGTGCCAGCAGGCAGTTAGAGACCCAGTACTTC. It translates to CASRQLETQYF.

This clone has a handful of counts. The CDR3 region is CASQTSYQETQYF. The CDR3 bases are TGCGCCAGCCAAACATCGTACCAAGAGACCCAGTACTTC. The V call is TRBV5-1, the J call TRBJ2-5; unclear D gene. The V end was cut by 7 bases, the J end by 0 bases, with 10 bases between. This CDR3 is built from 13 residues. Germline CDR1 is SGHRS and CDR2 is YFSETQ.

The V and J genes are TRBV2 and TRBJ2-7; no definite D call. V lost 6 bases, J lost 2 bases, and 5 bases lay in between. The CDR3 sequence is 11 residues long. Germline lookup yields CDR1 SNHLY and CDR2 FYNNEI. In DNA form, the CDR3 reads TGTGCCAGCAGGGACGCCTACGAGCAGTACTTC. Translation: CASRDAYEQYF.

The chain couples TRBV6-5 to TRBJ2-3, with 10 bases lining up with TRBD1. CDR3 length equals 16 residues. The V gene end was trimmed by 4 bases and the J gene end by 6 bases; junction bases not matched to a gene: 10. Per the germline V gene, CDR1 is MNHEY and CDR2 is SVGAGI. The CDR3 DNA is TGTGCCAGCAGTTCCCAGGACAGGGGGTGGGTTGATACGCAGTATTTT. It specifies CASSSQDRGWVDTQYF.

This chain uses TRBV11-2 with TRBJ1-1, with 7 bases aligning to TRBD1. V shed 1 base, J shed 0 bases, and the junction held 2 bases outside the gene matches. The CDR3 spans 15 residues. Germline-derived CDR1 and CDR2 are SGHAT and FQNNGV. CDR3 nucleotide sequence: TGTGCCAGCAGCTTAGGACAGGGAATGAACACTGAAGCTTTCTTT. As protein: CASSLGQGMNTEAFF.

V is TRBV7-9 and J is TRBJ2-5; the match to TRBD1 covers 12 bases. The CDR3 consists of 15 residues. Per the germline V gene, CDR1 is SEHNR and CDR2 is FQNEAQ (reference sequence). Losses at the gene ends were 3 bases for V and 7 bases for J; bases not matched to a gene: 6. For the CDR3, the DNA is TGTGCCAGCAGCTTCCGGGACAGGGGGCGAGGGACCCAGTACTTC. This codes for CASSFRDRGRGTQYF.